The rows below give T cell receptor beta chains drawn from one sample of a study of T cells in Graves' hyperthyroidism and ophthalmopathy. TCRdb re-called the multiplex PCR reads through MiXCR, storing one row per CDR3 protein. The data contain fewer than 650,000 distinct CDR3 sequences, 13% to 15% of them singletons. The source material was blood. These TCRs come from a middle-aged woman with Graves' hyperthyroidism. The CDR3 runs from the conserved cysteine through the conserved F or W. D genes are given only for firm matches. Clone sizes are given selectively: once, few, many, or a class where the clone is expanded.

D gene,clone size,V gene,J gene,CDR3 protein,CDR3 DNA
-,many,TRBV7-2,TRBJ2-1,CASSLRIAPSSYNEQFF,TGTGCCAGCAGCTTAAGAATAGCCCCAAGCTCCTACAATGAGCAGTTCTTC
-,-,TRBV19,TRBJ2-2,CASAGGGTNTGELFF,TGTGCCAGTGCTGGAGGGGGAACGAACACCGGGGAGCTGTTTTTT
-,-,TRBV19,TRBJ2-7,CASSGPGESIYEQYF,TGTGCCAGTAGTGGACCAGGGGAGTCCATCTACGAGCAGTACTTC
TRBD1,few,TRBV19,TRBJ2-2,CASSIDRGRTGELFF,TGTGCCAGTAGTATTGACAGGGGGCGGACCGGGGAGCTGTTTTTT
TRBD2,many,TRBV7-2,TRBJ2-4,CASSFPAGLTPIQYF,TGTGCCAGCAGCTTTCCGGCGGGACTAACCCCCATTCAGTACTTC
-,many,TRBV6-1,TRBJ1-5,CASRDNGSWGNQPQHF,TGTGCCAGCAGGGATAATGGGAGTTGGGGCAATCAGCCCCAGCATTTT
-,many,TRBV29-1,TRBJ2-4,CSVEWAENIQYF,TGCAGCGTTGAATGGGCCGAAAACATTCAGTACTTC
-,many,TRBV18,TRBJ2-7,CASSPLASSYEQYF,TGTGCCAGCTCACCATTGGCATCCTCCTACGAGCAGTACTTC
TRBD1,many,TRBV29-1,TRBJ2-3,CSVVIQGTTDTQYF,TGCAGCGTTGTGATACAGGGGACCACAGATACGCAGTATTTT
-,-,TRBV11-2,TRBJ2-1,CASSPTISELYNEQFF,TGCGCCAGCAGCCCGACGATTAGCGAGCTCTACAATGAGCAGTTCTTC
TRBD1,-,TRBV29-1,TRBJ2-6,CSDLRDRGRGANVLTF,TGCAGCGATCTCCGGGACAGGGGGCGAGGGGCCAACGTCCTGACTTTC
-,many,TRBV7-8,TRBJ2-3,CASSYKAKGRGTDTQYF,TGTGCCAGCAGCTACAAGGCGAAAGGTCGGGGCACAGATACGCAGTATTTT
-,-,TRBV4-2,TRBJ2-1,CASSQDNWETSLNEQFF,TGTGCCAGCAGCCAAGATAACTGGGAAACAAGTCTTAATGAGCAGTTCTTC
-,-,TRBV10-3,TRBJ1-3,CAISPPSGVSGNTIYF,TGTGCCATCAGCCCACCTTCGGGGGTCTCTGGAAACACCATATATTTT
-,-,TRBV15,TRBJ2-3,CATSRDPRGITDAQYF,TGTGCCACCAGCAGAGATCCACGGGGGATCACAGATGCGCAGTATTTT
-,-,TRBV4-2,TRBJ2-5,CASSQEVGSETQYF,TGTGCCAGCAGCCAAGAAGTTGGGAGTGAGACCCAGTACTTC
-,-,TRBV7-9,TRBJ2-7,CASSLIHSTGPYEQYF,TGTGCCAGCAGCTTAATCCACTCGACAGGTCCCTACGAGCAGTACTTC
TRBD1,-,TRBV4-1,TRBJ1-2,CASSQQDRVGYTF,TGCGCCAGCAGCCAACAAGACAGGGTAGGCTACACCTTC
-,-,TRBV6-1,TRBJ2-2,CASSEGEGFLITGELFF,TGTGCCAGCAGTGAAGGGGAAGGGTTCTTGATCACCGGGGAGCTGTTTTTT
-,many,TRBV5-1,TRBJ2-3,CASSSTSTDTQYF,TGTGCCAGCAGTTCGACTAGCACAGATACGCAGTATTTT
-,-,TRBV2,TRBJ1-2,CAVSGLYGYTF,TGTGCCGTCTCGGGACTTTATGGCTACACCTTC
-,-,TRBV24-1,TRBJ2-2,CATSRTASNTGELFF,TGTGCCACCAGCAGGACAGCATCAAACACCGGGGAGCTGTTTTTT
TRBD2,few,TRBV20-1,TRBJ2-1,CSARDTGTSGTQFF,TGCAGTGCTAGAGACACCGGGACTAGCGGTACTCAGTTCTTC
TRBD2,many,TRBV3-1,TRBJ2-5,CASSQVVTSVKETQYF,TGTGCCAGCAGCCAAGTCGTTACTAGCGTTAAAGAGACCCAGTACTTC
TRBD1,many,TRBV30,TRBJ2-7,CAWSIGTAPYEQYF,TGTGCCTGGAGTATCGGGACAGCGCCCTACGAGCAGTACTTC
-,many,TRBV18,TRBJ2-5,CASSPSETQYF,TGTGCCAGCTCACCATCAGAGACCCAGTACTTC
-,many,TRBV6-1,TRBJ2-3,CASSEKGYQPDTQYF,TGTGCCAGCAGTGAAAAAGGTTATCAACCGGATACGCAGTATTTT
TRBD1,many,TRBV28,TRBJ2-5,CASSPPDRGRETQYF,TGTGCCAGCAGTCCCCCGGACAGGGGAAGGGAGACCCAGTACTTC
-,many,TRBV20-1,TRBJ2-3,CSARTGLSGKRPPDTQYF,TGCAGTGCAAGGACAGGGCTAAGCGGGAAACGGCCCCCAGATACGCAGTATTTT
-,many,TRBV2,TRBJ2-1,CASSERADAQLPYNEQFF,TGTGCCAGCAGTGAAAGGGCGGACGCCCAGCTGCCCTACAATGAGCAGTTCTTC
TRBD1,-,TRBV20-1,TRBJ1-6,CSARTGSSSYNSPLHF,TGCAGTGCGCGGACAGGGTCAAGTTCCTATAATTCACCCCTCCACTTT
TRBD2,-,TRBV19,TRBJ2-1,CASSIQSGSGAEQFF,TGTGCCAGTAGTATCCAGAGCGGGAGTGGGGCTGAGCAGTTCTTC
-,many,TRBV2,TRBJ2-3,CASSEPFTDTQYF,TGTGCCAGCAGTGAACCCTTTACAGATACGCAGTATTTT
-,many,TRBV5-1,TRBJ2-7,CASKEDTNSYEQYF,TGCGCCAGCAAGGAGGACACGAACTCCTACGAGCAGTACTTC
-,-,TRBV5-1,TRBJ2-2,CASRPDPGELFF,TGCGCCAGCAGGCCCGATCCCGGGGAGCTGTTTTTT
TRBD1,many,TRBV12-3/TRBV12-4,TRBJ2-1,CASSFHGTGYYNEQFF,TGTGCCAGCAGTTTTCACGGGACAGGGTACTACAATGAGCAGTTCTTC
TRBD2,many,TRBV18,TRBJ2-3,CASSPPSLAGSITDTQYF,TGTGCCAGCTCACCGCCCTCTCTAGCGGGATCCATCACAGATACGCAGTATTTT
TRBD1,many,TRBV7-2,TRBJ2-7,CASSRRTGGSYEQYF,TGTGCCAGCAGTCGGCGGACAGGGGGCTCCTACGAGCAGTACTTC
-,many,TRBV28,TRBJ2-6,CASSSTAGNSGANVLTF,TGTGCCAGCAGTTCAACCGCCGGGAACTCTGGGGCCAACGTCCTGACTTTC
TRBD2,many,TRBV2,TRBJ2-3,CASLNGRAGNTQYF,TGTGCCAGCCTCAACGGGAGGGCCGGGAATACGCAGTATTTT
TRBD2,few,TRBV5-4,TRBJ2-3,CASSQRTSGSVDTQYF,TGTGCCAGCAGCCAAAGGACTAGCGGGAGTGTTGATACGCAGTATTTT
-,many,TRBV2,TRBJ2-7,CASSEVAGYEQYF,TGTGCCAGCAGTGAAGTTGCGGGCTACGAGCAGTACTTC
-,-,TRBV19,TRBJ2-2,CASSFVTGELFF,TGTGCCAGTAGTTTTGTCACCGGGGAGCTGTTTTTT
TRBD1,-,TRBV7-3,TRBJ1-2,CASSPPLDRVYYGYTF,TGTGCCAGCAGCCCACCCTTGGACAGGGTTTACTATGGCTACACCTTC
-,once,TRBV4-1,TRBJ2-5,CASSQVLSRETQYF,TGCGCCAGCAGCCAAGTACTTAGCCGAGAGACCCAGTACTTC